This TCR beta chain comes out of a study of blood T cell repertoires in COVID-19. The table came from immunoSEQ multiplex PCR; TCRdb's copy has only in-frame clones and leaves some out. This table has 220,000 or so clones, about four fifths appearing once. This receptor was taken from a woman aged 60-70 years who had recovered from COVID-19. The sample comprised PBMCs or T cells enriched from blood (not recorded which).

CDR3 bases: TGTGCCAGCAGTTACGAGGGCTACGAGCAGTACTTC. This sequence encodes CASSYEGYEQYF. The chain couples TRBV6-5 to TRBJ2-7, with D possibly being TRBD2 (5 bases). In germline, CDR1 is MNHEY, CDR2 SVGAGI. This CDR3 has 12 residues. Trimming removed 2 bases from V and 3 bases from J, with 5 bases in between.